This TCR beta chain came from a study of blood T cell repertoires in COVID-19 (dated by TCRdb to 2018 to 2021). For the wider study: The collaborator samples originated in the United States, Italy and Spain and spanned the acute and convalescent phases of COVID-19. The sample metadata nearly always contained a de-identified subject ID, COVID-19 status, age in years and sex. The dataset comprised deeply sampled blood TCRbeta repertoires from subjects exposed to, actively infected with, or recovered from COVID-19. The material from the prospective study consisted of cDNA or gDNA derived from T cells, B-cell-depleted T cells, or PBMCs. Where available, HLA class I and class II types were obtained from metadata supplied by the sample provider rather than from assay-based typing. The samples were drawn from two sources: the first 160 participants of the ongoing ImmuneRACE study, and about 1,300 subjects contributed by 6 global collaborators. The repertoires were released in a freely available public database intended as a resource for research on the immune response to SARS-CoV-2. Points the paper makes about the study in general: Clinical and demographic metadata were provided uncurated, with the amount varying by source and participant.

V lost 6 bases and J lost 6 bases, and the count of bases not matched to a germline gene is 5. The germline V gene (reference sequence) supplies CDR1 LNHDA and CDR2 SQIVND. The cysteine opens and the phenylalanine closes a CDR3 of 13 amino acids. Here the CDR3 DNA is all that survives: 39 bases in frame from base 1. Enrolling through a virtual design, the prospective study's participants ranged in age from roughly 18 to 90 years and lived across roughly 24 United States geographic areas. Cohort assignment in the prospective study relied on participant-reported clinical history from a screening survey and a study questionnaire. Recovered participants in ImmuneRACE Cohort 3 were defined as having two consecutive negative NP/OP PCR tests, clearance from a healthcare professional, or resolution of symptoms. In the prospective study, whole blood, serum and a nasopharyngeal or oropharyngeal swab were collected from each participant by mobile phlebotomists. Over an approximately 2-month period, participants in the prospective study had the option of providing additional blood draws and questionnaires. Prospective study blood samples were shipped either frozen or at room temperature before DNA extraction.

With respect to this clone: The antigen it recognizes is unknown. No base qualities exist here, and no much larger clone lies one base off it.

TCRbeta CDR3 regions were amplified from genomic DNA using the immunoSEQ Assay, a bias-controlled multiplex PCR. Per the authors' processing: Within the assay, amplification of reference gene primers was used to estimate how many nucleated cells each sample contained. To quantify the absolute abundance of each unique TCRbeta CDR3 rearrangement, sequence reads were collapsed and filtered. For each sample, productive Simpson clonality was calculated as the square root of Simpson's diversity index across productive rearrangements. The immuneACCESS repertoire file appears here via TCRdb, limited to in-frame rearrangements. These files lack a portion of the clones; in checked studies, under half of the deficit traces to unresolved V genes, and the cause of the others is not known. Clonal size and the V and J genes are those of that table, whereas D and trimming came from the DNA. Recorded for this sample are hundreds of thousands of clones; roughly 89% of them occurred a single time. Jointly, the top ten make up about 8.9% of the sample.

The sequence was obtained from a woman aged 18-29 years who had recovered from COVID-19. The sequenced sample consisted of PBMCs or T cells enriched from blood (not recorded which). Here the chain combines TRBV19 and TRBJ1-1, with 9 bases in between that match TRBD1. This receptor carries the CDR3 CASSPWTGAEAFF. The nucleotide sequence is TGTGCCAGTAGCCCCTGGACAGGGGCTGAAGCTTTCTTT.